The present entry profiles one TCR beta chain with its context. These data come from a study of blood T cell repertoires in COVID-19. Turning to the study itself: Collection of acute and convalescent COVID-19 samples took place in the United States, Italy and Spain. T cells, B-cell-depleted T cells, or PBMCs supplied cDNA or gDNA.

The CDR3 loop spans 14 amino acids. Germline V gives CDR1 SGHTA, CDR2 FQGNSA. V gave up 3 bases and J gave up 0 bases, with 6 bases separating them. Assay: immunoSEQ multiplex PCR; the TCRdb copy retains only in-frame clones and omits some. The data hold some 46,000 clones, with 88% observed a single time. This sequence was found in a middle-aged man with acute or convalescent COVID-19. The V call is TRBV7-2, the J call TRBJ1-5; D is uncertain. Specimen: peripheral blood. DNA of the CDR3: TGTGCCAGCAGCTTCATCGGTAGCAATCAGCCCCAGCATTTT. It specifies CASSFIGSNQPQHF.